This T cell receptor beta chain was found in a study of tumor-infiltrating lymphocytes in localized non-small cell lung cancer. Points on this clone: What it recognizes is unknown.

The CDR3 totals 15 residues. Per the germline V gene, CDR1 is SGDLS and CDR2 is YYNGEE. The V segment lost 0 bases and the J segment 2 bases; nucleotides outside the gene matches: 4. Study observations and caveats: Only some patients had TCR sequencing, depending on available tissue.

The data were produced by immunoSEQ multiplex PCR, yet TCRdb's version contains in-frame clones alone and is incomplete. Seen here are around 15,000 clones, 55% to 75% observed once, and the top ten hold 5.5% to 7.5%. The sequenced sample consisted of lung tumor tissue. The sequence came from a human donor with non-small cell lung cancer. J is TRBJ1-2 and V is TRBV9; 7 bases match TRBD1. For the CDR3, the DNA is TGTGCCAGCAGCGTAGATCCGGGACAGAACTATGGCTACACCTTC. It yields the protein CASSVDPGQNYGYTF. Supplemented by reference TRBV9 and TRBJ1-2, the full variable domain reads DSGVTQTPKHLITATGQRVTLRCSPRSGDLSVYWYQQSLDQGLQFLIQYYNGEERAKGNILERFSAQQFPDLHSELNLSSLELGDSALYFCASSVDPGQNYGYTFGSGTRLTVV.